This T cell receptor (beta chain) was observed in a study of shared clonotypes between healthy human individuals. At the level of the study: Three plates each covered CD4 naive and memory; CD8 naive two, CD8 memory one.

Measured with immunoSEQ multiplex PCR; TCRdb has only the in-frame clones, and not every one. This sample carries more than 2 million clones, 85% to 95% of them seen once, and the ten largest clones take 0.13%. The germline CDR1 and CDR2 sequences are MNHNY and SVGAGI (reference sequence). The V and J ends lost 8 bases and 1 base respectively, with 6 bases between them. The CDR3 covers 13 residues. The sequenced material came from naive CD4+ T cells sorted from blood. Subset meaning: CD45RA+ positively selected. The chain combines TRBV6-6 with TRBJ2-6, with no clear D. This sequence originates from a man in his late teens or twenties in good health. Here the CDR3 DNA reads TGTGCCAGCGCTGGGTCTGGGGCCAACGTCCTGACTTTC. Protein: CASAGSGANVLTF.